A selection of T cell receptor beta chains follows, all from one sample in a study of CD8 T cells in ankylosing spondylitis. TCRdb fed the 5' RACE reads into MiXCR, producing one record per CDR3 protein. The sample carries 25,000 to 35,000 distinct CDR3 sequences, about 31% recorded once. What was sequenced was synovial fluid, either unsorted or a sorted T cell fraction (not recorded which). The receptors were gathered from a male donor with ankylosing spondylitis. Both conserved end residues are part of each CDR3. A D gene is named only where the DNA matches it firmly. Clone sizes are given selectively: once, few, many, or a class where the clone is expanded.

j_call clone_size v_call d_call cdr3_aa cdr3_nt
TRBJ1-2 . TRBV27 TRBD1 CASSTNRGSYGYTF TGTGCCAGCAGTACCAACAGGGGGAGTTATGGCTACACCTTC
TRBJ1-1 few TRBV29-1 TRBD1 CSVGGTGVAEAFF TGCAGCGTTGGGGGGACAGGGGTGGCTGAAGCTTTCTTT
TRBJ1-5 . TRBV27 . CASSLGFGNQPQHF TGTGCCAGCAGTTTGGGTTTTGGCAATCAGCCCCAGCATTTT
TRBJ2-2 . TRBV7-2 . CASSFPLSPGASGELFF TGTGCCAGCAGCTTTCCCCTCAGTCCGGGGGCGTCGGGGGAGCTGTTTTTT
TRBJ1-1 . TRBV7-9 . CASSAAGGRTEAFF TGTGCCAGCAGCGCCGCTGGGGGCAGGACTGAAGCTTTCTTT
TRBJ2-1 . TRBV3-1 TRBD2 CASSQVLAKYNEQFF TGTGCCAGCAGCCAAGTACTAGCGAAATACAATGAGCAGTTCTTC
TRBJ2-7 . TRBV7-9 . CASTPSAGSSYEQYF TGTGCCAGCACCCCCTCGGCGGGTAGCTCCTACGAGCAGTACTTC
TRBJ2-1 . TRBV4-2 TRBD2 CASSQVAGGTNEQFF TGTGCCAGCAGCCAAGTAGCGGGAGGGACGAATGAGCAGTTCTTC
TRBJ1-2 . TRBV7-9 . CASSPLGQYGYTF TGTGCCAGCAGCCCCCTTGGTCAGTATGGCTACACCTTC
TRBJ1-2 many TRBV15 . CATSGWGGTTNGYGYTF TGTGCCACCAGCGGATGGGGGGGGACCACAAATGGTTATGGCTACACCTTC
TRBJ2-1 few TRBV24-1 TRBD2 CATNSGGRSSYNEQFF TGTGCCACCAATAGTGGCGGGAGGAGCTCCTACAATGAGCAGTTCTTC
TRBJ2-1 few TRBV6-5 . CASSYSGGSSYNEQFF TGTGCCAGCAGTTACTCAGGCGGAAGCTCCTACAATGAGCAGTTCTTC
TRBJ1-3 few TRBV5-5 . CASSLEQSLSGNTIYF TGTGCCAGCAGCTTGGAACAGTCACTCTCTGGAAACACCATATATTTT
TRBJ1-5 many TRBV6-2/TRBV6-3 . CASSYGVDSNQPQHF TGTGCCAGCAGTTACGGGGTTGATAGCAATCAGCCCCAGCATTTT
TRBJ2-3 . TRBV27 . CASTRLGVGDTQYF TGTGCCAGCACCCGTTTGGGGGTGGGAGATACGCAGTATTTT
TRBJ2-1 few TRBV7-2 . CASSFNFLGGAGEQFF TGTGCCAGCAGCTTTAACTTCTTGGGGGGGGCGGGTGAGCAGTTCTTC
TRBJ1-2 few TRBV30 . CAWSYGGGGYGYTF TGTGCCTGGAGTTATGGTGGAGGGGGCTATGGCTACACCTTC
TRBJ1-2 . TRBV11-2 TRBD1 CASSLSPGQGFGYTF TGTGCCAGCAGCTTATCCCCGGGACAGGGTTTTGGCTACACCTTC
TRBJ2-1 few TRBV3-1 TRBD2 CASRLAGGYNEQFF TGTGCCAGCCGACTAGCGGGAGGGTACAATGAGCAGTTCTTC
TRBJ1-6 many TRBV20-1 . CSARATGSENSPLHF TGCAGTGCTAGAGCCACCGGGTCCGAGAATTCACCCCTCCACTTT
TRBJ1-2 . TRBV4-1 . CASSQTDSYYGYTF TGCGCCAGCAGCCAGACCGACAGCTACTATGGCTACACCTTC
TRBJ2-7 few TRBV28 . CASSPKFPSMSSYEQYF TGTGCCAGCAGTCCTAAATTCCCTTCTATGAGCTCCTACGAGCAGTACTTC
TRBJ2-3 . TRBV12-3/TRBV12-4 TRBD2 CASTKGGFAGGSDTQYF TGTGCCAGCACCAAAGGGGGGTTTGCGGGAGGGTCCGATACGCAGTATTTT
TRBJ2-4 . TRBV4-2 TRBD2 CASSQETSGSDIQYF TGTGCCAGCAGCCAGGAGACTAGCGGGAGCGACATTCAGTACTTC
TRBJ2-1 . TRBV7-8 TRBD2 CASSLGVGLAGGPFYNEQFF TGTGCCAGCAGCTTGGGGGTTGGACTAGCGGGAGGGCCATTCTACAATGAGCAGTTCTTC
TRBJ2-1 many TRBV7-8 . CASSFSSFDLYYNEQFF TGTGCCAGCAGCTTTTCTTCCTTTGATTTGTACTACAATGAGCAGTTCTTC
TRBJ1-1 many TRBV20-1 . CSAQRQNTEAFF TGCAGTGCCCAGCGACAGAACACTGAAGCTTTCTTT
TRBJ2-1 . TRBV12-3/TRBV12-4 . CASSFVAEQFF TGTGCCAGCAGTTTCGTAGCCGAGCAGTTCTTC
TRBJ1-6 few TRBV6-2/TRBV6-3 TRBD1 CASSYNPAERTGVNSPLHF TGTGCCAGCAGTTACAATCCCGCCGAGAGGACAGGGGTGAATTCACCCCTCCACTTT
TRBJ2-3 . TRBV25-1 . CASSVPGLNPSTDTQYF TGTGCCAGCAGTGTCCCGGGACTTAACCCTAGCACAGATACGCAGTATTTT
TRBJ2-5 few TRBV7-8 . CASSPRAVPQYF TGTGCCAGCAGCCCGAGAGCAGTTCCCCAGTACTTC
TRBJ2-5 few TRBV12-3/TRBV12-4 TRBD1 CASSYTGGEQTQYF TGTGCCAGCAGTTATACAGGGGGCGAACAGACCCAGTACTTC
TRBJ2-5 . TRBV7-9 TRBD2 CASSLVAGEGETQYF TGTGCCAGCAGCTTAGTAGCGGGAGAGGGAGAGACCCAGTACTTC
TRBJ2-1 . TRBV5-5 . CASSLNYNEQFF TGTGCCAGCAGCTTGAACTACAATGAGCAGTTCTTC
TRBJ2-1 . TRBV5-1 TRBD2 CASSPGLAGVNEQFF TGCGCCAGTTCTCCGGGACTAGCGGGAGTCAATGAGCAGTTCTTC
TRBJ1-1 few TRBV6-1 . CASSVRGAYTEAFF TGTGCCAGCAGTGTACGGGGGGCCTACACTGAAGCTTTCTTT
TRBJ2-7 . TRBV16 . CASSQSMGSGISYEQYF TGTGCCAGCAGCCAATCCATGGGTAGCGGTATCTCCTACGAGCAGTACTTC
TRBJ1-2 few TRBV7-8 . CASSSRTGPDGYTF TGTGCCAGCAGCTCCAGAACAGGGCCGGATGGCTACACCTTC
TRBJ2-3 few TRBV27 . CASSLSSLHTQYF TGTGCCAGCAGTTTATCGTCGCTTCATACGCAGTATTTT